Below are 26 T cell receptor beta chains sequenced from a single sample in a study of shared clonotypes between healthy human individuals. Cells designated naive CD8 were CD45RO-negative and were positively selected for CCR7, with terminally differentiated effector memory CD45RA+ cells excluded. TCRdb keeps only in-frame clones here, not all; method: immunoSEQ multiplex PCR. The table lists some 2 million clones, roughly 95% of them singletons, with approximately 1% in the top ten. Sequencing was performed on naive CD8+ T cells sorted from blood. Receptor source: a man aged 18 to 29 in good health.

J is TRBJ2-7 and V is TRBV6-1; D ambiguous. Per the germline V gene, CDR1 is MNHNS and CDR2 is SASEGT. V was trimmed by 3 bases and J by 0 bases, leaving 12 bases between them. The CDR3 is 15 residues long. The CDR3 coding sequence is TGTGCCAGCAGTGATGACTGGAACCTCTCCTACGAGCAGTACTTC. This translates into CASSDDWNLSYEQYF.

This rearrangement joins TRBV2 to TRBJ2-3, with D possibly being TRBD2 (6 bases). This CDR3 contains 16 residues. Trimming took 1 base from V and 0 from J, leaving 11 bases between them. In germline, CDR1 is SNHLY, CDR2 FYNNEI. CDR3 region: CASSEGSGSSTDTQYF. CDR3 DNA sequence: TGTGCCAGCAGTGAAGGTAGCGGTTCTAGCACAGATACGCAGTATTTT. The whole variable domain, remainder taken from reference TRBV2 and TRBJ2-3, is EPEVTQTPSHQVTQMGQEVILRCVPISNHLYFYWYRQILGQKVEFLVSFYNNEISEKSEIFDDQFSVERPDGSNFTLKIRSTKLEDSAMYFCASSEGSGSSTDTQYFGPGTRLTVL.

This rearrangement joins TRBV6-5 to TRBJ2-5; D is uncertain. This CDR3 has 14 amino acids. The V gene's germline CDR1 is MNHEY and CDR2 SVGAGI. Trimming left V 6 bases short and J 2 bases short, with 13 bases between. DNA of the CDR3: TGTGCCAGCAGGGACCTTAGGGAACAAGAGACCCAGTACTTC. It translates to CASRDLREQETQYF.

The gene calls are TRBV25-1 and TRBJ1-6, with D unresolved. V dropped 2 bases and J dropped 9 bases, with 5 bases sitting between them. Germline V CDR1 and CDR2: MGHDK, SYGVNS. The CDR3 runs to 12 residues. CDR3 in amino acids: CASSEGLSPLHF. The CDR3 DNA reads TGTGCCAGCAGTGAAGGTCTTTCACCCCTCCACTTT.

Of note for this clone: Other DNA sequences in the same sample also yield this CDR3. The chain has TRBV27 and TRBJ2-6; weak D call: TRBD1 (6 bases). CDR1 MNHEY and CDR2 SMNVEV come from the germline V gene (reference sequence). Trimming shortened V by 3 bases and J by 0 bases, and 9 bases separated the two germline ends. This CDR3 comprises 16 residues. CDR3 nucleotide sequence: TGTGCCAGCAGTTTCACAGGGCCCTCTGGGGCCAACGTCCTGACTTTC. This encodes CASSFTGPSGANVLTF.

This sequence joins TRBV16 and TRBJ1-3, with D hard to call. The germline V gene encodes CDR1 KGHSY and CDR2 FQNENV. Trimming took off 1 base at V and 0 bases at J, with 10 bases between the two ends. The CDR3 sequence is 16 residues long. The CDR3 here is CASSQWHKSSGNTIYF. In nucleotides, the CDR3 is TGTGCCAGCAGCCAATGGCACAAGTCCTCTGGAAACACCATATATTTT.

The V gene is TRBV28, the J gene TRBJ2-3, with TRBD2 identical over 9 bases. CDR3 length: 14 amino acids. V dropped 5 bases and J dropped 2; count of bases not matched to a gene: 2. Per the germline V gene, CDR1 is MDHEN and CDR2 is SYDVKM. CDR3 bases: TGTGCCAGCAGTCGACTAGCGGACACAGATACGCAGTATTTT. Translation: CASSRLADTDTQYF.

This rearrangement joins TRBV19 to TRBJ2-3; 14 nucleotides line up with TRBD2. CDR3 length: 15 residues. The ends lost 10 bases at V and 5 bases at J; junction bases unmatched: 8. Germline lookup yields CDR1 LNHDA and CDR2 SQIVND (reference sequence). The CDR3 region has the DNA TGTGCCACCAGGGGGACTAGCGGGAGCGGAGATACGCAGTATTTT. Encoded protein: CATRGTSGSGDTQYF.

The CDR3 here is CASSPNLEKLFF. As DNA, the CDR3 is TGCGCCAGCAGCCCAAACCTTGAAAAACTGTTTTTT. This chain joins TRBV10-2 and TRBJ1-4; no clear D gene. The CDR3 is 12 amino acids. V lost 6 bases and J 7 bases, leaving 9 bases between the germline ends. CDR1 and CDR2 (germline): WSHSY, SAAADI.

The chain is built from TRBV5-6 and TRBJ1-2; D uncertain. The V end was cut by 0 bases, the J end by 8 bases, with 14 bases between. This CDR3 has 14 residues. CDR1 and CDR2 from the germline V gene are SGHDT and YYEEEE. CDR3 sequence: CASSLASGAGGYTF. In DNA form, the CDR3 reads TGTGCCAGCAGCTTGGCCTCCGGCGCCGGCGGCTACACCTTC.

The chain has TRBV30 and TRBJ2-1; a possible D gene is TRBD2 (6 bases). The V and J ends lost 2 bases and 9 bases respectively, with 8 bases between them. Germline V gene sequence: CDR1 GTSNPN, CDR2 SVGIG (reference sequence). This CDR3 has 11 amino acids. CDR3 DNA: TGTGCCTGGAGTTGGGGGGTTGAGCAGTTCTTC. Translating it yields CAWSWGVEQFF.

The chain has TRBV6-1 and TRBJ2-2; 10 positions agree with TRBD2. V was clipped by 3 bases and J by 2 bases; unmatched bases: 3. CDR1 and CDR2 (germline): MNHNS, SASEGT. The CDR3 extends over 16 amino acids. The CDR3 DNA follows: TGTGCCAGCAGTGACGGGACTAGCGCAAACACCGGGGAGCTGTTTTTT. Its translation: CASSDGTSANTGELFF.

This rearrangement joins TRBV30 to TRBJ2-3; D unclear. V lost 0 bases and J 4 bases, leaving 5 bases between the germline ends. The length of the CDR3 is 12 residues. CDR1 is GTSNPN, CDR2 SVGIG, per germline (reference sequence). The CDR3 protein is CAWSVIADTQYF. The CDR3 coding sequence is TGTGCCTGGAGTGTAATAGCAGATACGCAGTATTTT.

The chain uses TRBV11-3 and TRBJ2-7; D gene uncertain. V shed 4 bases and J shed 7 bases, with 17 bases lying between them. This CDR3 comprises 14 residues. CDR1 is SGHNT and CDR2 is YENEEA in the germline V gene. CDR3 DNA: TGTGCCAGCAGCTCAAACCCCAGGCTTTGGGAGCAGTACTTC. Protein product: CASSSNPRLWEQYF.

V usage is TRBV12-5 and J usage is TRBJ2-1, with 9 bases aligning to TRBD2. Looked up from germline, CDR1 is LGHNT and CDR2 is FRNRAP. V lost 2 bases to trimming and J lost 5 bases; unmatched junction nucleotides: 4. This CDR3 is built from 15 residues. The CDR3 coding sequence is TGTGCTAGTGGTTTGTGGACTAGCGTTAACAATGAGCAGTTCTTC. It codes for CASGLWTSVNNEQFF.

The J gene is TRBJ2-5, the V gene TRBV7-9; D is unclear. This CDR3 is 15 amino acids long. Germline CDR1 SEHNR, CDR2 FQNEAQ (reference sequence). V lost 4 bases, J lost 6 bases, and 18 bases lay in between. As DNA, the CDR3 is TGTGCCAGCAGCTCCCCTTCTGGCAACACGAAGACCCAGTACTTC. Amino acid sequence: CASSSPSGNTKTQYF.

The V gene is TRBV14, the J gene TRBJ2-3; D not resolved. Germline V gene lookup returns CDR1 SGHDN and CDR2 FVKESK. The CDR3 totals 13 residues. Trimming cost V 0 bases and J 2 bases, with 3 bases left between them. The CDR3 DNA reads TGTGCCAGCAGCCAAGAAAACACAGATACGCAGTATTTT. Translated, it gives CASSQENTDTQYF.

This sequence joins TRBV7-8 and TRBJ1-6; unclear D gene. The CDR3 length is 17 residues. CDR1 and CDR2 (germline): SGHVS, FQNEAQ. Trimming removed 3 bases at V and 0 bases at J, with 12 bases between. The CDR3: CASSFFQSHSYNSPLHF. Written as DNA, the CDR3 is TGTGCCAGCAGCTTTTTCCAGTCTCACTCCTATAATTCACCCCTCCACTTT.

The chain employs TRBV19 and TRBJ1-2, with a tentative D call TRBD1 (5 bases). The CDR3 consists of 13 residues. Trimming took off 4 bases at V and 7 bases at J, with 13 bases between the two ends. Germline V lookup: CDR1 LNHDA, CDR2 SQIVND (reference sequence). CDR3 sequence: CASSTTPTVGYTF. Here the CDR3 DNA reads TGTGCCAGTAGTACCACCCCGACAGTTGGCTACACCTTC.

The table lists this clone with a count of one. Other DNA sequences in the same sample also yield this CDR3. J is TRBJ2-2 and V is TRBV29-1; D unresolved. This CDR3 region has 12 residues. With 3 bases removed from V and 4 bases from J, the gap between germline ends came to 6 bases. Per germline, CDR1 SQVTM and CDR2 ANQGSEA. CDR3: CSVEGTTGELFF. The CDR3 nucleotides read TGCAGCGTTGAGGGTACCACCGGGGAGCTGTTTTTT.

The chain has TRBV29-1 and TRBJ2-7; D is perhaps TRBD1 or TRBD2 (7 bases each). This CDR3 is 16 amino acids long. Per germline, CDR1 SQVTM and CDR2 ANQGSEA. The ends were cut back, 3 bases at V and 0 bases at J, with 18 bases in the middle. The CDR3 sequence is CSVDGGGDSVSYEQYF. The CDR3 region has the DNA TGCAGCGTTGATGGGGGAGGGGACAGCGTCTCCTACGAGCAGTACTTC.

The gene calls are TRBV5-1 and TRBJ2-3; the D is unclear. The CDR3 length is 18 residues. Trimming pared 0 bases from V and 4 bases from J, leaving 21 bases between. CDR1 is SGHRS and CDR2 is YFSETQ in the germline V gene. CDR3 in DNA: TGCGCCAGCAGCTTGGCCATTGTCGTCCCCACACATCCAGATACGCAGTATTTT. Translated, it gives CASSLAIVVPTHPDTQYF.

This rearrangement joins TRBV4-1 to TRBJ2-2; unclear D gene. The V gene's germline CDR1 is MGHRA and CDR2 YSYEKL. The CDR3 is 13 residues long. The V end was cut by 0 bases, the J end by 8 bases, with 7 bases between. The CDR3 DNA reads TGCGCCAGCAGCCAAGATCTTATAGGGGAGCTGTTTTTT. Translated: CASSQDLIGELFF.

The chain has TRBV13 and TRBJ2-7, with 9 nucleotides matching TRBD1. V lost 5 bases and J lost 5; bases outside the gene matches: 10. CDR3 length equals 15 residues. Germline CDR1 is PRHDT and CDR2 is FYEKMQ (reference sequence). CDR3 nucleotides: TGTGCCAGCAGCCAAACGGGACAGGGAGTCGACGAGCAGTACTTC. Its protein is CASSQTGQGVDEQYF.

The chain is built from TRBV5-1 and TRBJ2-2, with D perhaps matching TRBD2 (5 bases). Per germline, CDR1 SGHRS and CDR2 YFSETQ. The CDR3 totals 14 residues. V gave up 4 bases and J gave up 6 bases, with 13 bases separating them. DNA for the CDR3: TGCGCCAGCAGCCCGGGATACCCCGCCGGGGAGCTGTTTTTT. Translated, it gives CASSPGYPAGELFF.

J is TRBJ2-7 and V is TRBV7-9; a possible D gene is TRBD2 (5 bases). The CDR3 is 15 residues long. Germline CDR1 and CDR2: SEHNR and FQNEAQ (reference sequence). V was trimmed by 5 bases and J by 5 bases, leaving 19 bases between them. This CDR3 is CASSQYIGSPDEQYF. The CDR3 coding sequence is TGTGCCAGCAGCCAGTATATTGGGAGCCCGGACGAGCAGTACTTC.